The T cell receptor (beta chain) under discussion was sequenced for a study of cytomegalovirus exposure and HLA in healthy donors. Study results and caveats: Most TCR sequences proved rare, with some public TCRs found in many donors. Accounts indicate the classifier identified cytomegalovirus status with strong specificity and sensitivity.

The CDR3 consists of 15 residues. Germline V CDR1 and CDR2: SGHNT, YYREEE (reference sequence). V gave up 2 bases and J gave up 2 bases; unmatched junction bases: 7. As for this clone: Its antigen is not identified.

Some clones are missing from TCRdb's copy, which holds only in-frame ones; the method was immunoSEQ multiplex PCR. The sample consists of 150,000 to 200,000 clones, just under 90% of them appearing once. The chain is built from TRBV5-4 and TRBJ2-7; TRBD1 agrees at 7 bases. This receptor was taken from a woman under 30 in good health and CMV-seropositive. Material for sequencing was PBMCs. CDR3 in DNA: TGTGCCAGCAGCTTCGGTGACAGGGCCACCTACGAGCAGTACTTC. It translates to CASSFGDRATYEQYF.